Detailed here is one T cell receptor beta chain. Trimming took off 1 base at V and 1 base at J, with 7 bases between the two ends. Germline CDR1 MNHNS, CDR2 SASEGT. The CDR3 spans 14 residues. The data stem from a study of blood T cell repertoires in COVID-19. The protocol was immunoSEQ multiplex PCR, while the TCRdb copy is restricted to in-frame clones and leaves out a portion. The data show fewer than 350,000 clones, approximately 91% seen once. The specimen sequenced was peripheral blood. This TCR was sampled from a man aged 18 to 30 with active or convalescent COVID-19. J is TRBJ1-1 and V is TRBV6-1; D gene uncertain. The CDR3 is CASSEVVRNTEAFF. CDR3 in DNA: TGTGCCAGCAGTGAAGTCGTCAGGAACACTGAAGCTTTCTTT.